This T cell receptor (beta chain) was sequenced during a study of T cells in Graves' hyperthyroidism and ophthalmopathy. Study results and limitations: Also found in blood were most expanded thyroid clonotypes above 0.001. The model identified upcoming ophthalmopathy a median around 6 months ahead of onset.

The hyperthyroidism patients had all been newly diagnosed, and their disease duration was under 2 months. Their ages ranged from 18 to 65 years. With 0 bases removed from V and 0 bases from J, the gap between germline ends came to 12 bases. Germline CDR1 and CDR2: MGHRA and YSYEKL. The CDR3 extends over 16 amino acids. TCR beta CDR3 regions were amplified from RNA. TCR CDR3 regions were first amplified by RT-PCR with HTBI primers. TCRdb re-called the multiplex PCR reads with MiXCR, one entry per CDR3 protein. The sample consists of 540,000 or so distinct CDR3 sequences, roughly 14% of them appearing once. As regards this clonotype: Its specificity is unknown.

This receptor was taken from a woman in her twenties or thirties with Graves' hyperthyroidism. The chain carries TRBV4-1 and TRBJ2-7, with TRBD2 as a possible D gene (6 bases). Sequencing was performed on blood. The chain's CDR3 is CASSQDSGRSSYEQYF. For the CDR3, the DNA is TGCGCCAGCAGCCAAGACAGCGGGCGGAGCTCCTACGAGCAGTACTTC.